One sample yielded the 21 T cell receptor beta chains listed below, sequenced in a study of CD8 T cells in ankylosing spondylitis. A single record per CDR3 protein comes from TCRdb applying MiXCR to the 5' RACE reads. The top ten clones hold 5.5% to 8% of a sample with under 250,000 distinct CDR3 sequences, around 10% of them seen once. The sample was blood, either unsorted or a sorted T cell fraction (not recorded which). These receptors all stem from a male donor with ankylosing spondylitis or in good health (not recorded which).

In regard to this clonotype: Being one base from a much bigger clone, this may be a read error. J is TRBJ1-5 and V is TRBV4-1; D call uncertain. Germline V lookup: CDR1 MGHRA, CDR2 YSYEKL. The CDR3 has 13 residues. CDR3 region: CASSERVYQPRHF. The CDR3 coding sequence is TGCGCCAGCAGCGAAAGGGTCTATCAGCCCCGGCATTTT.

This clonotype has ten or more counts. The CDR3 sequence: CSASDRGFQPQHF. The CDR3 nucleotides are TGCAGTGCTAGTGACAGGGGGTTTCAGCCCCAGCATTTT. The chain employs TRBV20-1 and TRBJ1-5; 9 nucleotides align to TRBD1. Per germline, CDR1 DFQATT and CDR2 SNEGSKA (reference sequence). The CDR3 extends over 13 amino acids. The trim removed 3 bases at V and 6 bases at J, leaving 3 bases unmatched.

This clonotype was counted ten times or more. The chain links TRBV20-1 to TRBJ2-1; D gene ambiguous. Trimming left V 5 bases short and J 3 bases short, with 14 bases between. Germline lookup yields CDR1 DFQATT and CDR2 SNEGSKA (reference sequence). CDR3 length equals 14 residues. The CDR3 region has the DNA TGCAGTGCTCCCCCCTGGCCCCGCTACAATGAGCAGTTCTTC. This gives the protein CSAPPWPRYNEQFF.

This clonotype was recorded at least ten times. As DNA, the CDR3 is TGCGCCAGCAGCTTTTTAGCGGGGGAGCTAGAAGAGCAGTTCTTC. Amino acid sequence: CASSFLAGELEEQFF. The rearrangement links TRBV5-1 to TRBJ2-1, with 9 bases matching TRBD2. Germline trimming cut 2 bases from V and 10 bases from J; bases unmatched to any gene: 10. This CDR3 contains 15 residues. From germline, CDR1 is SGHRS and CDR2 YFSETQ.

Ten or more counts support this clonotype. This chain links TRBV5-5 with TRBJ2-7; either TRBD1 or TRBD2 may fit D (5 bases each). Germline V gene sequence: CDR1 SGHKS, CDR2 YYEKEE (reference sequence). This CDR3 has 14 residues. Trimming took off 1 base at V and 4 bases at J, with 12 bases between the two ends. The CDR3: CASSLWGLEYEQYF. For the CDR3, the DNA is TGTGCCAGCAGCTTGTGGGGGTTGGAATACGAGCAGTACTTC. Together with reference TRBV5-5 and TRBJ2-7, the CDR3 gives the full variable domain: DAGVTQSPTHLIKTRGQQVTLRCSPISGHKSVSWYQQVLGQGPQFIFQYYEKEERGRGNFPDRFSARQFPNYSSELNVNALLLGDSALYLCASSLWGLEYEQYFGPGTRLTVT.

This clonotype has at least ten counts. V is TRBV5-1 and J is TRBJ1-1; no reliable D call. Trimming took 0 bases from V and 3 from J, leaving 9 bases between them. Germline CDR1 is SGHRS and CDR2 is YFSETQ. The CDR3 is 14 amino acids. The CDR3 is CASSLASSYTEAFF. The CDR3 DNA reads as TGCGCCAGCAGCTTGGCCTCGTCATACACTGAAGCTTTCTTT.

This clonotype was detected many times. This chain joins TRBV5-1 and TRBJ2-3; 7 bases map to TRBD1. This CDR3 is 15 amino acids long. Germline lookup yields CDR1 SGHRS and CDR2 YFSETQ. V was pared by 5 bases and J by 2 bases, with 8 bases of the junction left unmatched. The CDR3 bases are TGCGCCAGCAGTTCCTCCGGGACAGACACAGATACGCAGTATTTT. Amino acids: CASSSSGTDTDTQYF. The full variable domain, in which reference TRBV5-1 and TRBJ2-3 provide the parts outside the CDR3, is KAGVTQTPRYLIKTRGQQVTLSCSPISGHRSVSWYQQTPGQGLQFLFEYFSETQRNKGNFPGRFSGRQFSNSRSEMNVSTLELGDSALYLCASSSSGTDTDTQYFGPGTRLTVL.

This clonotype has ten or more counts. The chain recombines TRBV10-3 with TRBJ2-7; 7 bases line up with TRBD2. Germline V lookup: CDR1 ENHRY, CDR2 SYGVKD. CDR3 length: 14 residues. The junction had 6 bases not matched to a gene; V was cut back by 4 bases and J by 3 bases. CDR3 coding DNA: TGTGCCATCAGTGTGAAAGCGGGGTACTACGAGCAGTACTTC. Its translation: CAISVKAGYYEQYF.

This clonotype occurred many times. The chain combines TRBV6-1 with TRBJ1-1, with 7 bases aligning to TRBD1. J was trimmed by 2 bases and V by 6 bases; bases with no gene match: 6. The CDR3 length is 14 residues. CDR1 and CDR2 from the germline V gene are MNHNS and SASEGT. The CDR3 sequence: CASRRDRDNTEAFF. CDR3 bases: TGTGCCAGCAGACGGGACAGAGATAACACTGAAGCTTTCTTT.

The chain is built from TRBV12-3 or TRBV12-4 and TRBJ2-2; D is ambiguous. The CDR3 loop spans 14 amino acids. V gave up 6 bases and J gave up 0 bases, with 8 bases separating them. The CDR3 protein is CASRREANTGELFF. The CDR3 bases are TGTGCCAGCAGACGAGAAGCGAACACCGGGGAGCTGTTTTTT.

This clonotype was counted at least ten times. The V and J genes are TRBV5-5 and TRBJ2-2, with D unresolved. Per germline, CDR1 SGHKS and CDR2 YYEKEE (reference sequence). CDR3 size: 14 residues. Trimming removed 1 base at V and 4 bases at J, with 8 bases between. CDR3 residues: CASSLLDFTGELFF. CDR3 bases: TGTGCCAGCAGCTTGTTGGATTTCACCGGGGAGCTGTTTTTT.

This chain links TRBV28 with TRBJ2-7, with TRBD1 as a possible D gene (8 bases). V lost 5 bases to trimming and J lost 2 bases, with 16 bases between them. Germline CDR1 reads MDHEN; CDR2 reads SYDVKM. The CDR3 totals 15 residues. The CDR3 protein is CASSPRGDRTYEQYF. The DNA of the CDR3 is TGTGCCAGCAGTCCCCGGGGGGACAGGACCTACGAGCAGTACTTC.

Ten or more counts support this clonotype. The V and J genes are TRBV29-1 and TRBJ2-1; D is unresolved. V shed 7 bases and J shed 7 bases, with 14 bases lying between them. Germline V CDR1 and CDR2: SQVTM, ANQGSEA. This CDR3 region has 12 residues. The CDR3 loop is CSADGWRNEQFF. Written as DNA, the CDR3 is TGCAGCGCCGACGGCTGGAGAAATGAGCAGTTCTTC.

This clonotype was recorded many times. The gene calls are TRBV28 and TRBJ1-1; a possible D gene is TRBD1 (6 bases). CDR3 length equals 15 residues. Germline V gene sequence: CDR1 MDHEN, CDR2 SYDVKM. Trimming left V 6 bases short and J 0 bases short, with 14 bases between. CDR3 bases: TGTGCCAGCAGCCAGCCGGGACAACTGAACACTGAAGCTTTCTTT. This translates into CASSQPGQLNTEAFF.

The table lists this clonotype with a few counts. This rearrangement joins TRBV12-3 or TRBV12-4 to TRBJ2-6; D not resolved. The CDR3 loop spans 17 amino acids. Between the trimmed V and J ends, which lost 4 bases and 4 bases, there was a span of 17 bases. CDR3 region: CASSSETRFGGANVLTF. For the CDR3, the DNA is TGTGCCAGCAGTTCAGAGACTCGCTTCGGCGGGGCCAACGTCCTGACTTTC.

This clonotype was observed many times. CDR3 sequence reads: CASSLRSGTSGPYNEQFF. Written as DNA, the CDR3 is TGTGCCAGCAGCTTAAGGTCCGGGACTAGCGGGCCTTACAATGAGCAGTTCTTC. V and J are TRBV7-6 and TRBJ2-1; 12 bases align to TRBD2. This CDR3 contains 18 residues. CDR1 is SGHVS and CDR2 is FNYEAQ in the germline V gene. Trimming at V came to 2 bases and at J to 4 bases, leaving 9 bases not matched to a gene.

In this sample, this clonotype turned up many times. J is TRBJ2-3 and V is TRBV5-1, with 7 bases aligning to TRBD2. The CDR3 has 16 residues. CDR1 and CDR2 from the germline V gene are SGHRS and YFSETQ. V lost 5 bases, J lost 2 bases, and 11 bases stayed unmatched. The chain's CDR3 is CASSGGFSGITDTQYF. The CDR3 DNA reads as TGCGCCAGCAGTGGCGGTTTCAGCGGGATCACAGATACGCAGTATTTT.

This clonotype was seen more than once but under ten times. A read error may be the cause here, since a much bigger clone is one base away. V usage is TRBV20-1 and J usage is TRBJ1-1; a weak D match, TRBD1 (5 bases). The germline CDR1 and CDR2 sequences are DFQATT and SNEGSKA (reference sequence). The CDR3 is made up of 13 amino acids. V was trimmed by 3 bases and J by 2 bases, leaving 10 bases between them. CDR3 in DNA: TGCAGTGCTAGCAACCGGGACAACACTGAAGCTTTCTTT. Its protein is CSASNRDNTEAFF.

This clonotype has at least ten counts. The chain links TRBV7-9 to TRBJ1-5; tentative D call: TRBD1 (6 bases). The length of the CDR3 is 14 residues. The V and J ends lost 5 bases and 3 bases respectively, with 11 bases between them. Germline V gene lookup returns CDR1 SEHNR and CDR2 FQNEAQ (reference sequence). CDR3 bases: TGTGCCAGCAGCGCTTGGACAGTCAATCAGCCCCAGCATTTT. The encoded protein is CASSAWTVNQPQHF.

The chain recombines TRBV28 with TRBJ2-7; D is ambiguous. CDR1 and CDR2 (germline): MDHEN, SYDVKM. CDR3 length: 14 residues. Between the trimmed V and J ends, which lost 3 bases and 1 base, there was a span of 10 bases. The CDR3 loop reads CASSFQVDSYEQYF. The CDR3 nucleotides read TGTGCCAGCAGTTTTCAGGTGGATTCCTACGAGCAGTACTTC.

This clonotype appeared once. This chain connects TRBV7-6 to TRBJ2-2, with a possible D match to TRBD1 (6 bases). The CDR3 sequence is 15 residues long. CDR1 is SGHVS and CDR2 is FNYEAQ in the germline V gene. V lost 3 bases and J lost 4, with 12 bases in between. For the CDR3, the DNA is TGTGCCAGCAGCTTGTACCCCAGGGGCACCGGGGAGCTGTTTTTT. Translation gives CASSLYPRGTGELFF.